Below, 18 T cell receptor beta chains from the same sample are listed, as sequenced in a study of T cells in Graves' hyperthyroidism and ophthalmopathy. Using RNA transcripts as the source, TCR beta CDR3 regions were amplified. The TCR CDR3 first-round RT-PCR relied on the HTBI primer set. TCRdb reprocessed the multiplex PCR reads via MiXCR and lists one record per CDR3 protein. The data hold approximately 380,000 distinct CDR3 sequences, with more than 12% observed a single time. Sequencing used blood. The receptors were gathered from a middle-aged man with Graves' ophthalmopathy.

As to this clonotype: This may be a read error: a much more frequent sequence differs by one nucleotide. This chain joins TRBV11-1 and TRBJ2-5; D ambiguous. The CDR3 has 14 amino acids. Trimming cost V 2 bases and J 3 bases, with 10 bases left between them. Germline assignment: CDR1 SGHAT and CDR2 FQDESV (reference sequence). The CDR3 DNA reads TGTGCCAGCAGCTTAATGGCAGTCGAAGAGACCCAGTACTTC. This gives the protein CASSLMAVEETQYF.

The J gene is TRBJ2-3, the V gene TRBV20-1; 12 bases agree with TRBD2. V lost 6 bases to trimming and J lost 0 bases; unmatched junction nucleotides: 10. The CDR3 is 17 residues long. CDR1 is DFQATT, CDR2 SNEGSKA, per germline (reference sequence). The CDR3 loop is CSAVGASGRASTDTQYF. For the CDR3, the DNA is TGCAGTGCAGTTGGGGCTAGCGGGAGGGCTAGCACAGATACGCAGTATTTT.

This clonotype has ten or more counts. The CDR3 DNA follows: TGCAGCGCTGCAGTGGGGGGTGGTGGGAATGAGCAGTTCTTC. Translating gives CSAAVGGGGNEQFF. The chain combines TRBV29-1 with TRBJ2-1; tentatively, D is TRBD2 (6 bases). The CDR3 spans 14 residues. Trimming stripped 7 bases from V and 7 bases from J, with 20 bases between. Germline V gene lookup returns CDR1 SQVTM and CDR2 ANQGSEA.

The chain recombines TRBV7-6 with TRBJ1-1; no definite D call. Trimming took 2 bases from V and 3 from J, leaving 13 bases between them. CDR1 is SGHVS, CDR2 FNYEAQ, per germline. The CDR3 length is 15 residues. The CDR3 reads CASSLYPRRDTEAFF. CDR3 coding DNA: TGTGCCAGCAGCTTATACCCCAGACGGGACACTGAAGCTTTCTTT.

This clonotype was seen more than once but under ten times. The V call is TRBV30, the J call TRBJ2-2; 10 positions agree with TRBD2. The CDR3 has 15 amino acids. Trimming removed 4 bases from V and 5 bases from J; junction bases left unmatched: 7. The germline V gene encodes CDR1 GTSNPN and CDR2 SVGIG (reference sequence). The CDR3 here is CAWTSGSRWTGELFF. The CDR3 DNA is TGTGCCTGGACTAGCGGGAGTAGGTGGACCGGGGAGCTGTTTTTT.

The V and J genes are TRBV29-1 and TRBJ2-3, with D tentatively TRBD1 (5 bases). Germline lookup yields CDR1 SQVTM and CDR2 ANQGSEA. The CDR3 consists of 14 residues. V gave up 3 bases and J gave up 2 bases, with 12 bases separating them. The CDR3 DNA reads as TGCAGCGTTGATGTTTCCAGGGTCACAGATACGCAGTATTTT. As protein: CSVDVSRVTDTQYF.

J is TRBJ2-7 and V is TRBV7-9; 8 positions match TRBD2. With 1 base clipped from V and 3 bases from J, the junction kept 11 bases outside the gene matches. This CDR3 contains 17 residues. The germline gives CDR1 SEHNR, CDR2 FQNEAQ (reference sequence). The CDR3 here is CASSLGVGLAWGYEQYF. The DNA of the CDR3 is TGTGCCAGCAGCTTAGGAGTCGGACTAGCTTGGGGCTACGAGCAGTACTTC. Drawing the rest from reference TRBV7-9 and TRBJ2-7, the complete variable domain is DTGVSQNPRHKITKRGQNVTFRCDPISEHNRLYWYRQTLGQGPEFLTYFQNEAQLEKSRLLSDRFSAERPKGSFSTLEIQRTEQGDSAMYLCASSLGVGLAWGYEQYFGPGTRLTVT.

This chain connects TRBV7-3 to TRBJ2-2, with 9 bases that match TRBD2. The V gene end was trimmed by 2 bases and the J gene end by 4 bases; junction bases not matched to a gene: 14. Germline CDR1 SGHTA, CDR2 FQGTGA. The CDR3 contains 19 residues. DNA for the CDR3: TGTGCCAGCAGCTTATTAAGGCTAGCGGGATGGATGGTCACCGGGGAGCTGTTTTTT. This gives the protein CASSLLRLAGWMVTGELFF. Looking up the rest from reference TRBV7-3 and TRBJ2-2 gives the full variable domain: GAGVSQTPSNKVTEKGKYVELRCDPISGHTALYWYRQSLGQGPEFLIYFQGTGAADDSGLPNDRFFAVRPEGSVSTLKIQRTERGDSAVYLCASSLLRLAGWMVTGELFFGEGSRLTVL.

The chain couples TRBV11-3 to TRBJ2-2, with D maybe TRBD2 (6 bases). The CDR3 consists of 15 residues. Trimming removed 7 bases at V and 4 bases at J, with 16 bases between. Germline CDR1 SGHNT, CDR2 YENEEA. The CDR3 sequence is CASTKRGEVTGELFF. CDR3 sequence (DNA): TGTGCCAGCACCAAACGCGGGGAGGTCACCGGGGAGCTGTTTTTT.

This clonotype was seen more than once but under ten times. V gene TRBV6-2 or TRBV6-3 combines with J gene TRBJ2-7; the match to TRBD2 covers 7 bases. The CDR3 runs to 12 residues. The germline gives CDR1 MNHEY, CDR2 SVGEGT. Trimming removed 5 bases from V and 9 bases from J; junction bases left unmatched: 7. Here the CDR3 DNA reads TGTGCCAGCAGTGGGACTACATGGGGGCAGTACTTC. It translates to CASSGTTWGQYF.

This clonotype was counted between two and nine times. This chain joins TRBV5-1 and TRBJ2-7, with TRBD2 as a possible D gene (6 bases). The CDR3 is 13 amino acids. V lost 6 bases and J lost 6, with 16 bases in between. Germline-derived CDR1 and CDR2 are SGHRS and YFSETQ. The CDR3 sequence is CASKTGSRSEQYF. The CDR3 DNA follows: TGCGCCAGCAAGACCGGGAGTCGAAGCGAGCAGTACTTC.

This clonotype was found many times. V and J are TRBV11-2 and TRBJ2-3; D remains unclear. The CDR3 contains 15 residues. Germline-derived CDR1 and CDR2 are SGHAT and FQNNGV. The ends were cut back, 1 base at V and 5 bases at J, with 13 bases in the middle. The CDR3 loop reads CASSLAGRERDTQYF. Written as DNA, the CDR3 is TGTGCCAGCAGCTTAGCGGGCCGAGAGCGAGATACGCAGTATTTT.

The genes are TRBV27 and TRBJ1-5, with 9 nucleotides matching TRBD1. The CDR3 loop spans 15 amino acids. Germline V CDR1 and CDR2: MNHEY, SMNVEV (reference sequence). The V gene end was trimmed by 6 bases and the J gene end by 5 bases; junction bases not matched to a gene: 8. CDR3 loop: CASSTGTGRYQPQHF. DNA for the CDR3: TGTGCCAGCAGCACCGGGACAGGGAGATATCAGCCCCAGCATTTT.

This clonotype was seen ten or more times. The chain combines TRBV7-9 with TRBJ1-4, with D possibly matching TRBD1 (5 bases). Trimming pared 4 bases from V and 6 bases from J, leaving 15 bases between. Per germline, CDR1 SEHNR and CDR2 FQNEAQ (reference sequence). CDR3 length: 15 amino acids. CDR3 DNA: TGTGCCAGCAGCTATGGACAAGTTCTTGATGAAAAACTGTTTTTT. Residues: CASSYGQVLDEKLFF.

At least ten counts were recorded for this clonotype. This chain uses TRBV28 with TRBJ2-7, with D unresolved. V was trimmed by 8 bases and J by 5 bases, leaving 10 bases between them. This CDR3 comprises 11 residues. Looked up from germline, CDR1 is MDHEN and CDR2 is SYDVKM. The CDR3 is CASGPDDEQYF. CDR3 nucleotides: TGTGCCAGCGGTCCGGATGACGAGCAGTACTTC.

In this sample, this clonotype turned up a few times. This chain uses TRBV7-2 with TRBJ2-3, with 10 bases identical to TRBD1. Germline loops: CDR1 SGHTA, CDR2 FQGNSA. Trimming at V came to 5 bases and at J to 5 bases, leaving 4 bases not matched to a gene. CDR3 length: 14 residues. CDR3 coding DNA: TGTGCCAGCAGCCGCCGGACAGGGGGAGATACGCAGTATTTT. As protein: CASSRRTGGDTQYF.

This clonotype was seen more than once but under ten times. The gene calls are TRBV6-1 and TRBJ2-2, with TRBD1 as a possible D gene (6 bases). Per germline, CDR1 MNHNS and CDR2 SASEGT. Trimming pared 6 bases from V and 6 bases from J, leaving 11 bases between. The CDR3 spans 13 residues. This CDR3 reads CASRTTGAGELFF. DNA of the CDR3: TGTGCCAGCAGAACGACAGGCGCCGGGGAGCTGTTTTTT.

This clonotype was counted ten times or more. This chain joins TRBV20-1 and TRBJ2-1; D gene unclear. The CDR3 spans 10 residues. The germline CDR1 and CDR2 sequences are DFQATT and SNEGSKA (reference sequence). Trimming cost V 7 bases and J 4 bases, with 5 bases left between them. This chain's CDR3 is CSVEYNEQFF. The CDR3, as DNA: TGCAGTGTTGAGTACAATGAGCAGTTCTTC.